Each of the 10 T cell receptor beta chains below was sequenced from the same sample in a study of T cell changes during pregnancy in multiple sclerosis. The data were produced by immunoSEQ multiplex PCR, yet TCRdb's version contains in-frame clones alone and is incomplete. The table shows around 65,000 clones, with around 92% occurring only once. The specimen comprised peripheral blood, sampled in the second trimester of pregnancy. The receptors shown here come from a female donor in good health, enrolled as a control in a pregnancy study.

The genes are TRBV14 and TRBJ2-1; 8 positions match TRBD1. Germline V gives CDR1 SGHDN, CDR2 FVKESK. This CDR3 has 17 amino acids. The trim removed 4 bases at V and 8 bases at J, leaving 16 bases unmatched. The CDR3 reads CASSRTGTGGFRDEQFF. The CDR3 DNA follows: TGTGCCAGCAGCCGGACGGGGACAGGTGGGTTTCGGGATGAGCAGTTCTTC.

The rearrangement links TRBV11-2 to TRBJ2-7; 7 nucleotides match TRBD2. V dropped 3 bases and J dropped 2; count of bases not matched to a gene: 4. The CDR3 is made up of 14 amino acids. The germline V gene has CDR1 SGHAT and CDR2 FQNNGV. In nucleotides, the CDR3 is TGTGCCAGCAGCTTTCGCGGGAGCCCCTACGAGCAGTACTTC. Translation: CASSFRGSPYEQYF.

This rearrangement joins TRBV7-9 to TRBJ1-1; the D gene is possibly TRBD1 (5 bases). V lost 0 bases and J 4 bases, leaving 12 bases between the germline ends. This CDR3 spans 15 amino acids. Germline loops: CDR1 SEHNR, CDR2 FQNEAQ (reference sequence). CDR3: CASSLAAGPGTEAFF. In nucleotides, the CDR3 is TGTGCCAGCAGCTTAGCAGCAGGGCCGGGCACTGAAGCTTTCTTT.

V usage is TRBV5-6 and J usage is TRBJ2-7; 10 bases line up with TRBD1. V lost 2 bases to trimming and J lost 4 bases; unmatched junction nucleotides: 6. The CDR3 covers 15 residues. The germline V gene has CDR1 SGHDT and CDR2 YYEEEE. As DNA, the CDR3 is TGTGCCAGCAGCTTTTTCCGGACAGGGGGATACGAGCAGTACTTC. Translation gives CASSFFRTGGYEQYF.

The chain carries TRBV30 and TRBJ1-6; TRBD1 agrees at 9 bases. The V segment lost 3 bases and the J segment 9 bases; nucleotides outside the gene matches: 15. This CDR3 comprises 17 residues. In germline, CDR1 is GTSNPN, CDR2 SVGIG (reference sequence). As DNA, the CDR3 is TGTGCCTGGAGGGAAAAGGCCGGGACAGGGCTAAGTTCACCCCTCCACTTT. As protein: CAWREKAGTGLSSPLHF.

Of note for this clone: The same CDR3 can be traced to other DNA sequences in this sample. This chain connects TRBV18 to TRBJ2-3; unclear D gene. The V gene lost 3 bases and the J gene lost 0 bases, with 4 bases spanning the gap. The CDR3 spans 13 residues. CDR1 is KGHSH and CDR2 is LQKENI in the germline V gene. The DNA of the CDR3 is TGTGCCAGCTCACCGAGTAGCACAGATACGCAGTATTTT. This translates into CASSPSSTDTQYF. The full variable domain, with the rest looked up from reference TRBV18 and TRBJ2-3, is NAGVMQNPRHLVRRRGQEARLRCSPMKGHSHVYWYRQLPEEGLKFMVYLQKENIIDESGMPKERFSAEFPKEGPSILRIQQVVRGDSAAYFCASSPSSTDTQYFGPGTRLTVL.

This chain uses TRBV19 with TRBJ2-2, with TRBD2 identical over 11 bases. This CDR3 spans 16 amino acids. The germline V gene encodes CDR1 LNHDA and CDR2 SQIVND (reference sequence). V lost 5 bases to trimming and J lost 1 base; unmatched junction nucleotides: 3. In nucleotides, the CDR3 is TGTGCCAGTAGTTTCGGGACTAGCGGGAACACCGGGGAGCTGTTTTTT. It encodes CASSFGTSGNTGELFF.

This rearrangement joins TRBV30 to TRBJ1-1; D gene unclear. Trimming pared 0 bases from V and 0 bases from J, leaving 8 bases between. The germline V gene has CDR1 GTSNPN and CDR2 SVGIG (reference sequence). The CDR3 contains 14 residues. As DNA, the CDR3 is TGTGCCTGGAGTGTACTTTCTCTGAACACTGAAGCTTTCTTT. It is translated as CAWSVLSLNTEAFF. The variable domain in full, completed from reference TRBV30 and TRBJ1-1, reads SQTIHQWPATLVQPVGSPLSLECTVEGTSNPNLYWYRQAAGRGLQLLFYSVGIGQISSEVPQNLSASRPQDRQFILSSKKLLLSDSGFYLCAWSVLSLNTEAFFGQGTRLTVV.

The chain links TRBV7-2 to TRBJ1-1; D perhaps matches TRBD1 (5 bases). Trimming removed 1 base from V and 5 bases from J, with 11 bases in between. Germline V gene sequence: CDR1 SGHTA, CDR2 FQGNSA. The CDR3 sequence is 14 residues long. In nucleotides, the CDR3 is TGTGCCAGCAGCTTAGATTCAGGGTATACTGAAGCTTTCTTT. Its protein is CASSLDSGYTEAFF.

The rearrangement uses TRBV5-1 and TRBJ2-1, with TRBD1 matching 7 bases. CDR1 is SGHRS and CDR2 is YFSETQ in the germline V gene. The CDR3 sequence is 17 residues long. The V and J ends lost 2 bases and 0 bases, in that order; junction bases with no gene match: 8. The CDR3 is CASSLGQVSSSYNEQFF. DNA of the CDR3: TGCGCCAGCAGCTTAGGACAGGTTAGTAGCTCCTACAATGAGCAGTTCTTC.